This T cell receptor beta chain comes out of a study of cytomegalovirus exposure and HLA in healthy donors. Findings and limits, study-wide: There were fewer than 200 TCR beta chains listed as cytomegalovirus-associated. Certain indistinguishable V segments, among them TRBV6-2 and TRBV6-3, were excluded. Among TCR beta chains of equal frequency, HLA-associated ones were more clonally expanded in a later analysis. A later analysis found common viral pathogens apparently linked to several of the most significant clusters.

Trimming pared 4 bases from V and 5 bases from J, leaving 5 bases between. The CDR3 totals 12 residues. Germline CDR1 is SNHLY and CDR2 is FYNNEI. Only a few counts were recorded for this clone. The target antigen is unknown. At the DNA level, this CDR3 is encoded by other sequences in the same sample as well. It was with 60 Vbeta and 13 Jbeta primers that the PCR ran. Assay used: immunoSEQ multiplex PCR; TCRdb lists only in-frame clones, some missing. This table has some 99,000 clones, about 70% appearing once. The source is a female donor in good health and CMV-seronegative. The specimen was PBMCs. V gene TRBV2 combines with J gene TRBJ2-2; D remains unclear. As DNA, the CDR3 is TGTGCCAGCAGTGTGGAGACCGGGGAGCTGTTTTTT. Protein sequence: CASSVETGELFF.